Reported below is one T cell receptor beta chain. CDR1 SGHDT and CDR2 YYEEEE come from the germline V gene. J was trimmed by 15 bases and V by 0 bases; bases with no gene match: 9. The CDR3 length is 14 residues. Using unique molecular identifiers, the investigators prepared the TCRbeta library. TCRdb redid the calling of the PCR reads with MiXCR, one entry per CDR3 protein. In the table there are about 240,000 distinct CDR3 sequences, around 25% of which are singletons. This specimen comes from a study of T-cell reconstitution after alpha-beta-depleted transplantation in children. Sequencing was performed on PBMCs, taken before TCRalphabeta/CD19-depleted stem cell transplant. The chain is built from TRBV5-6 and TRBJ1-6; 7 bases align to TRBD1. This receptor was taken from a girl aged 2 to 9 with Fanconi anemia, due to receive a stem cell transplant. CDR3 coding DNA: TGTGCCAGCAGCTTGGCCTTCGGGGACAGCCTCCTCCACTTT. It codes for CASSLAFGDSLLHF.